The 23 T cell receptor beta chains below all came from one sample that was sequenced in a study of post-analysis software for immune sequencing data. Study outcomes and limitations: Higher frequency in patients than in controls was seen for about five TRBV segments, with TRBV5-6, TRBV5-1 and TRBV20-1 among them.

No cognate antigen is known for these TCRs. TCR beta cDNA libraries had unique molecular identifiers. MiXCR, run by TCRdb on the PCR reads, gives a single entry per CDR3 protein. The data hold about 820,000 distinct CDR3 sequences, with approximately 50% observed a single time. The sequenced sample was blood. All receptors derive from a girl aged 10-17 years with multiple sclerosis.

This clonotype was counted between two and nine times. This chain uses TRBV20-1 with TRBJ1-4, with TRBD1 as a possible D gene (5 bases). V gave up 5 bases and J gave up 3 bases, with 22 bases separating them. This CDR3 spans 17 amino acids. The germline CDR1 and CDR2 sequences are DFQATT and SNEGSKA (reference sequence). This CDR3 reads CSARSQHWTSPNEKLFF. CDR3 sequence (DNA): TGCAGTGCTCGGTCCCAGCATTGGACAAGCCCTAATGAAAAACTGTTTTTT.

This clonotype was picked up a small number of times. The chain is built from TRBV4-2 and TRBJ2-5, with a weak D call TRBD2 (5 bases). Looked up from germline, CDR1 is LGHNA and CDR2 is YNFKEQ. This CDR3 has 14 amino acids. Trimming pared 4 bases from V and 1 base from J, leaving 10 bases between. This chain's CDR3 is CASSPKSGQETQYF. For the CDR3, the DNA is TGTGCCAGCAGCCCCAAGAGCGGCCAAGAGACCCAGTACTTC.

This clonotype was recorded only once. The J gene is TRBJ1-1, the V gene TRBV6-5; D perhaps matches TRBD1 (6 bases). This CDR3 contains 14 residues. Per germline, CDR1 MNHEY and CDR2 SVGAGI. The V end was cut by 2 bases, the J end by 5 bases, with 12 bases between. CDR3 amino acids: CASSYKGGSTEAFF. In DNA form, the CDR3 reads TGTGCCAGCAGTTACAAGGGGGGTAGTACTGAAGCTTTCTTT.

In regard to this clonotype: Mismatch with germline at one junction end may stem from a read error. The chain joins TRBV7-2 to TRBJ2-1; 11 bases agree with TRBD2. There are 15 residues in the CDR3. CDR1 is SGHTA and CDR2 is FQGNSA in the germline V gene. The CDR3 nucleotides read TGTGCCAGCAGCCTAGCGGGGGGTAAGGGCGGGGAGCAGTTCTTC. It is translated as CASSLAGGKGGEQFF.

The chain is built from TRBV6-6 and TRBJ1-5; D gene ambiguous. This CDR3 comprises 15 residues. Deletions cut 6 bases from V and 2 bases from J, with 14 bases between. CDR1 is MNHNY and CDR2 is SVGAGI in the germline V gene (reference sequence). The CDR3 reads CASSQLVRGNQPQHF. The CDR3 coding sequence is TGTGCCAGCAGCCAACTTGTGCGGGGCAATCAGCCCCAGCATTTT.

CDR3 bases: TGCAGTGCTAGACCACTCGCGGGCACAGATACGCAGTATTTT. Translation gives CSARPLAGTDTQYF. This rearrangement joins TRBV20-1 to TRBJ2-3; no firm D call. This CDR3 contains 14 residues. The V end lost 2 bases, the J end lost 1 base, and 10 bases lay between the germline ends. Germline CDR1 DFQATT, CDR2 SNEGSKA (reference sequence).

The chain has TRBV7-2 and TRBJ2-1; 11 nucleotides line up with TRBD2. V gave up 4 bases and J gave up 7 bases; unmatched junction bases: 6. This CDR3 is built from 15 residues. CDR1 and CDR2 from the germline V gene are SGHTA and FQGNSA. CDR3 sequence reads: CASSSLAGVGNEQFF. The CDR3 coding sequence is TGTGCCAGCAGCTCACTAGCGGGGGTGGGAAATGAGCAGTTCTTC.

The chain uses TRBV20-1 and TRBJ1-5; D gene ambiguous. This CDR3 spans 12 amino acids. Per the germline V gene, CDR1 is DFQATT and CDR2 is SNEGSKA (reference sequence). V was pared by 4 bases and J by 0 bases, with 4 bases between. The DNA for the CDR3 is TGCAGTGCTATGAGTAGCAATCAGCCCCAGCATTTT. Translation gives CSAMSSNQPQHF.

This clonotype came up a few times. This chain uses TRBV25-1 with TRBJ2-6; D might be TRBD1 or TRBD2, each matching 5 bases. This CDR3 region has 16 residues. From germline, CDR1 is MGHDK and CDR2 SYGVNS. V lost 1 base, J lost 2 bases, and 9 bases lay in between. This CDR3 reads CASSESRGAGANVLTF. The CDR3 region has the DNA TGTGCCAGCAGTGAATCTAGAGGGGCTGGGGCCAACGTCCTGACTTTC. Full variable domain (rest looked up from reference TRBV25-1 and TRBJ2-6): EADIYQTPRYLVIGTGKKITLECSQTMGHDKMYWYQQDPGMELHLIHYSYGVNSTEKGDLSSESTVSRIRTEHFPLTLESARPSHTSQYLCASSESRGAGANVLTFGAGSRLTVL.

The rearrangement uses TRBV2 and TRBJ1-1; no firm D call. The CDR3 consists of 16 residues. The V gene lost 6 bases and the J gene lost 5 bases, with 22 bases spanning the gap. Germline lookup yields CDR1 SNHLY and CDR2 FYNNEI. The chain's CDR3 is CASSALKEEGLTEAFF. The CDR3 bases are TGTGCCAGCAGCGCTCTTAAGGAGGAGGGTTTAACTGAAGCTTTCTTT.

This clonotype has just one count. The J gene is TRBJ2-7, the V gene TRBV20-1; D might be TRBD2 (5 bases). The V gene's germline CDR1 is DFQATT and CDR2 SNEGSKA (reference sequence). There are 15 residues in the CDR3. Trimming cost V 0 bases and J 1 base, with 13 bases left between them. The CDR3 here is CSARDPRGPSYEQYF. The CDR3 region has the DNA TGCAGTGCTAGAGATCCCCGAGGGCCTTCCTACGAGCAGTACTTC.

V gene TRBV29-1 combines with J gene TRBJ2-1; a possible D gene is TRBD1 (6 bases). The CDR3 length is 15 residues. Germline V lookup: CDR1 SQVTM, CDR2 ANQGSEA. V lost 6 bases and J 4 bases, leaving 19 bases between the germline ends. CDR3: CSVQKGVLEYNEQFF. CDR3 in DNA: TGCAGCGTCCAAAAGGGGGTACTGGAATACAATGAGCAGTTCTTC.

The chain couples TRBV12-5 to TRBJ2-7, with TRBD1 as a possible D gene (6 bases). The germline CDR1 and CDR2 sequences are LGHNT and FRNRAP. The CDR3 is 17 residues long. V was clipped by 5 bases and J by 1 base, with 21 bases between them. The CDR3 sequence: CASGRTASSYTSYEQYF. The CDR3 nucleotides are TGTGCTAGTGGTCGGACAGCCTCAAGTTACACGTCCTACGAGCAGTACTTC.

J is TRBJ1-2 and V is TRBV6-5; D uncertain. The CDR3 totals 14 residues. Germline CDR1 and CDR2: MNHEY and SVGAGI. V lost 8 bases to trimming and J lost 8 bases, with 21 bases between them. The CDR3 bases are TGTGCCAGCGGCTTTTTTTCGCAAGGTTCGGGCTACACCTTC. This encodes CASGFFSQGSGYTF.

The rearrangement links TRBV21-1 to TRBJ2-1; the table assigns TRBD2, which was not confirmed against the DNA. TRBV21-1 is listed as a pseudogene. The CDR3 is made up of 15 amino acids. As DNA, the CDR3 is TGTGCCAGCAGCAAAGTTAGCGGGAGGGCGAATGAGCAGTTCTTC. Protein: CASSKVSGRANEQFF.

V is TRBV29-1 and J is TRBJ2-5, with 7 bases matching TRBD2. The last part of the DNA fits TRBJ2-7 better; the J call may be wrong. The CDR3 is 13 amino acids. Germline V gene lookup returns CDR1 SQVTM and CDR2 ANQGSEA. The CDR3 loop is CSAGLLGEGEQYF. CDR3 nucleotide sequence: TGCAGCGCCGGACTCCTAGGGGAGGGCGAGCAGTACTTC.

This clonotype showed up just once. The chain has TRBV3-1 and TRBJ2-5; 7 nucleotides line up with TRBD2. The V segment lost 1 base and the J segment 6 bases; nucleotides outside the gene matches: 11. Germline values: CDR1 LGHDT, CDR2 YNNKEL (reference sequence). The CDR3 covers 16 residues. The CDR3 reads CASSQARDYSQKTQYF. The CDR3 region has the DNA TGTGCCAGCAGCCAAGCCCGGGACTACTCACAAAAGACCCAGTACTTC.

V gene TRBV12-3 or TRBV12-4 combines with J gene TRBJ2-1; no clear D gene. V dropped 6 bases and J dropped 4 bases, with 4 bases sitting between them. The CDR3 length is 11 residues. The CDR3 DNA sequence: TGTGCCAGCAGGGTTTACAATGAGCAGTTCTTC. Translated, it gives CASRVYNEQFF.

The chain couples TRBV29-1 to TRBJ2-1, with D unclear. CDR1 is SQVTM, CDR2 ANQGSEA, per germline. The CDR3 is made up of 14 amino acids. V was trimmed by 4 bases and J by 0 bases, leaving 10 bases between them. The CDR3 region is CSVVGISSYNEQFF. The CDR3 DNA follows: TGCAGCGTTGTTGGCATAAGCTCCTACAATGAGCAGTTCTTC.

This clonotype was counted a few times. This chain links TRBV20-1 with TRBJ2-5; 9 bases line up with TRBD2. Germline CDR1 DFQATT, CDR2 SNEGSKA (reference sequence). CDR3 length: 14 amino acids. Trimming took 2 bases from V and 5 from J; bases not matched to a gene: 6. The CDR3 sequence is CSARRGLAGETQYF. CDR3 bases: TGCAGTGCTAGACGGGGACTAGCTGGGGAGACCCAGTACTTC.

The chain has TRBV5-5 and TRBJ1-2; possibly TRBD1 for D (6 bases). CDR1 is SGHKS, CDR2 YYEKEE, per germline (reference sequence). Trimming took off 4 bases at V and 1 base at J, with 17 bases between the two ends. The CDR3 covers 16 residues. This CDR3 reads CASSAWTAGLNYGYTF. In DNA form, the CDR3 reads TGTGCCAGCAGCGCCTGGACAGCGGGGCTTAACTATGGCTACACCTTC.

This chain joins TRBV20-1 and TRBJ1-2; TRBD1 aligns across 10 bases. V dropped 6 bases and J dropped 4; count of bases not matched to a gene: 8. The CDR3 sequence is 14 residues long. Looked up from germline, CDR1 is DFQATT and CDR2 is SNEGSKA (reference sequence). The CDR3 DNA reads as TGCAGTGCCCTGACAGGGGGCGCCCCCTATGGCTACACCTTC. This codes for CSALTGGAPYGYTF.

The genes are TRBV5-1 and TRBJ2-1, with 10 positions matching TRBD2. V lost 4 bases to trimming and J lost 0 bases; unmatched junction nucleotides: 7. The length of the CDR3 is 17 residues. Germline V gene sequence: CDR1 SGHRS, CDR2 YFSETQ. The CDR3 bases are TGCGCCAGCAGCGTGTACTCTAGCGGGAGCTCCTACAATGAGCAGTTCTTC. It encodes CASSVYSSGSSYNEQFF.